Below, 17 T cell receptor beta chains from the same sample are listed, as sequenced in a study of blood T cell repertoires in COVID-19. Clones were read by immunoSEQ multiplex PCR, and TCRdb kept only the in-frame ones, dropping some. The sample lists roughly 93,000 clones, nearly 90% occurring once. The sequenced sample was peripheral blood. All receptors derive from a man aged 45-65 years with acute or convalescent COVID-19.

The chain joins TRBV10-3 to TRBJ1-3, with 9 nucleotides matching TRBD1. Germline V gene lookup returns CDR1 ENHRY and CDR2 SYGVKD. V was clipped by 3 bases and J by 8 bases; unmatched bases: 5. The CDR3 loop spans 14 amino acids. The CDR3 nucleotides are TGTGCCATCAGTGAACAGGGGGCTCTCTACACCATATATTTT. This gives the protein CAISEQGALYTIYF.

This chain uses TRBV7-6 with TRBJ1-6, with D maybe TRBD1 (5 bases). Looked up from germline, CDR1 is SGHVS and CDR2 is FNYEAQ. The CDR3 covers 17 residues. Trimming shortened V by 5 bases and J by 9 bases, and 23 bases separated the two germline ends. CDR3 amino acids: CASSLGIGGQGGSPLHF. CDR3 nucleotides: TGTGCCAGCAGCCTAGGGATTGGAGGGCAGGGAGGTTCACCCCTCCACTTT.

The chain couples TRBV6-5 to TRBJ1-1; D call uncertain. V was pared by 5 bases and J by 1 base, with 11 bases between. CDR1 and CDR2 from the germline V gene are MNHEY and SVGAGI. The CDR3 sequence is 14 residues long. The CDR3: CASSPRVQNTEAFF. The CDR3 DNA follows: TGTGCCAGCAGTCCACGGGTCCAGAACACTGAAGCTTTCTTT.

V is TRBV5-1 and J is TRBJ1-1; tentative D call: TRBD1 (6 bases). V shed 4 bases and J shed 6 bases, with 13 bases lying between them. The CDR3 is made up of 13 amino acids. The germline V gene encodes CDR1 SGHRS and CDR2 YFSETQ. The CDR3 is CASSQGTGSEAFF. In DNA, the CDR3 is TGCGCCAGCAGCCAGGGTACAGGGTCTGAAGCTTTCTTT. The complete variable domain, with remaining parts taken from reference TRBV5-1 and TRBJ1-1, reads KAGVTQTPRYLIKTRGQQVTLSCSPISGHRSVSWYQQTPGQGLQFLFEYFSETQRNKGNFPGRFSGRQFSNSRSEMNVSTLELGDSALYLCASSQGTGSEAFFGQGTRLTVV.

This clone was seen once. The V and J genes are TRBV9 and TRBJ1-3, with D maybe TRBD1 (6 bases). V lost 4 bases to trimming and J lost 0 bases, with 17 bases between them. The CDR3 extends over 17 amino acids. Germline V gene sequence: CDR1 SGDLS, CDR2 YYNGEE. The CDR3 reads CASSIGSGGYSGNTIYF. CDR3 nucleotides: TGTGCCAGCAGCATCGGGTCGGGGGGCTACTCTGGAAACACCATATATTTT.

The chain links TRBV5-1 to TRBJ1-2; D may be TRBD1 (6 bases). The CDR3 covers 16 residues. The V and J ends lost 4 bases and 0 bases respectively, with 16 bases between them. Germline lookup yields CDR1 SGHRS and CDR2 YFSETQ. The CDR3 sequence: CASSMGRGSANYGYTF. The CDR3 bases are TGCGCCAGCAGCATGGGTAGGGGGAGCGCTAACTATGGCTACACCTTC.

This rearrangement joins TRBV5-1 to TRBJ1-3; TRBD1 aligns across 9 bases. Germline V gene lookup returns CDR1 SGHRS and CDR2 YFSETQ. The CDR3 is 20 amino acids. V shed 0 bases, J shed 0 bases, and the junction held 13 bases outside the gene matches. The CDR3 DNA sequence: TGCGCCAGCAGCTTGGTCGGGACAGGGACCTTACAAAACTCTGGAAACACCATATATTTT. Protein sequence: CASSLVGTGTLQNSGNTIYF.

The chain has TRBV7-9 and TRBJ1-2, with D tentatively TRBD1 (5 bases). V was pared by 0 bases and J by 6 bases, with 11 bases between. Germline assignment: CDR1 SEHNR and CDR2 FQNEAQ (reference sequence). The CDR3 loop spans 14 amino acids. CDR3 amino acids: CASSLAVRVDGYTF. CDR3 sequence (DNA): TGTGCCAGCAGCTTAGCGGTCAGGGTCGATGGCTACACCTTC.

The rearrangement links TRBV3-1 (or the pseudogene TRBV3-2) to TRBJ1-5; D may be TRBD1 (5 bases). The V and J ends lost 2 bases and 5 bases respectively, with 7 bases between them. CDR3 length: 13 residues. From germline, CDR1 is LGHDT and CDR2 YNNKEL (reference sequence). The CDR3 is CASSQWGDQPQHF. DNA of the CDR3: TGTGCCAGCAGCCAATGGGGCGATCAGCCCCAGCATTTT.

V and J are TRBV7-2 and TRBJ1-6; weak D call: TRBD1 (6 bases). This CDR3 is built from 15 residues. Trimming left V 2 bases short and J 8 bases short, with 13 bases between. CDR1 SGHTA and CDR2 FQGNSA come from the germline V gene. CDR3 residues: CASSLLQGLDSPLHF. CDR3 bases: TGTGCCAGCAGCTTACTACAGGGTCTGGATTCACCCCTCCACTTT.

The V and J genes are TRBV2 and TRBJ2-7; TRBD1 might be the D (6 bases). CDR3 length: 13 amino acids. Germline values: CDR1 SNHLY, CDR2 FYNNEI. The V end lost 4 bases, the J end lost 7 bases, and 14 bases lay between the germline ends. CDR3 coding DNA: TGTGCCAGCAGTGGGCCTCAGGGGAGAGAGCAGTACGTC. Amino acids: CASSGPQGREQYV.

The V call is TRBV11-2, the J call TRBJ2-5, with D possibly TRBD2 on 7 matching bases. With 1 base removed from V and 4 bases from J, the gap between germline ends came to 10 bases. This CDR3 has 14 amino acids. CDR1 and CDR2 from the germline V gene are SGHAT and FQNNGV. The CDR3 coding sequence is TGTGCCAGCAGCTTAGGCGGGGGCAGAGAGACCCAGTACTTC. Translating it yields CASSLGGGRETQYF.

The rearrangement links TRBV21-1 to TRBJ1-2; the table names TRBD1, a call not compared with the DNA. TRBV21-1 is a listed pseudogene. This CDR3 is built from 17 residues. CDR3 nucleotide sequence: TGTGCCAGCAGCGCCAGTCCCGGGACAGGGTGGGACTATGGCTACACCTTC. It codes for CASSASPGTGWDYGYTF.

A word on this clone: Other DNA sequences in this specimen translate into the identical CDR3. The gene calls are TRBV28 and TRBJ1-4, with TRBD1 matching over 10 bases. This CDR3 has 14 residues. CDR1 and CDR2 from the germline V gene are MDHEN and SYDVKM. After removal of 2 bases from V and 7 bases from J, the junction contained 1 base not matched to a gene. CDR3: CASSLDRGREKLFF. The DNA for the CDR3 is TGTGCCAGCAGTTTAGACAGGGGGCGTGAAAAACTGTTTTTT. Full variable domain (missing parts from reference TRBV28 and TRBJ1-4): DVKVTQSSRYLVKRTGEKVFLECVQDMDHENMFWYRQDPGLGLRLIYFSYDVKMKEKGDIPEGYSVSREKKERFSLILESASTNQTSMYLCASSLDRGREKLFFGSGTQLSVL.

This clone was detected once. The chain couples TRBV6-5 to TRBJ1-2; D is unresolved. Looked up from germline, CDR1 is MNHEY and CDR2 is SVGAGI. The CDR3 is made up of 13 amino acids. V was shortened by 6 bases and J by 0 bases, with 8 bases between the two germline ends. CDR3 DNA sequence: TGTGCCAGCAGCCAGACTCCTAACTATGGCTACACCTTC. Protein: CASSQTPNYGYTF.

CDR3 loop: CASSSDDRVSYGYTF. The CDR3 DNA is TGTGCCAGCAGTTCCGATGACAGGGTGTCCTATGGCTACACCTTC. This rearrangement joins TRBV28 to TRBJ1-2; TRBD1 matches at 7 bases. V lost 4 bases, J lost 4 bases, and 9 bases stayed unmatched. Germline assignment: CDR1 MDHEN and CDR2 SYDVKM. This CDR3 is 15 amino acids long.

The chain uses TRBV18 and TRBJ1-1; weak D call: TRBD1 (5 bases). Germline-derived CDR1 and CDR2 are KGHSH and LQKENI. CDR3 length equals 14 residues. V was trimmed by 3 bases and J by 4 bases, leaving 12 bases between them. The DNA for the CDR3 is TGTGCCAGCTCACCTCCGGGGGGGGGCACTGAAGCTTTCTTT. It encodes CASSPPGGGTEAFF.